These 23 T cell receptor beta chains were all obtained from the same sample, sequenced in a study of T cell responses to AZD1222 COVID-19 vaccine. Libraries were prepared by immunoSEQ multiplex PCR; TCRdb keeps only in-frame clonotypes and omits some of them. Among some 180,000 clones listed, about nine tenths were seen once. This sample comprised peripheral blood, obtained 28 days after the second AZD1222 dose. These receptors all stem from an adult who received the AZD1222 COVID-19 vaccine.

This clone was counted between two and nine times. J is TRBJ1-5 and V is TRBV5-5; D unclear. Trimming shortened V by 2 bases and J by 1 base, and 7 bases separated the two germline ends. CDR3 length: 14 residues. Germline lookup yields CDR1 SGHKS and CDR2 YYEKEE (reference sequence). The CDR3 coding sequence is TGTGCCAGCAGCTTAAGAGGGAGCAATCAGCCCCAGCATTTT. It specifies CASSLRGSNQPQHF.

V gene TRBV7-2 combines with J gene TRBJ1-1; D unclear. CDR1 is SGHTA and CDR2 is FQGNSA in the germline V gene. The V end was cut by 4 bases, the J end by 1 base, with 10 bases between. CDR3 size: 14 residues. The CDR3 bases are TGTGCCAGCAGCTCAAAGGGCCGGAACACTGAAGCTTTCTTT. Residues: CASSSKGRNTEAFF.

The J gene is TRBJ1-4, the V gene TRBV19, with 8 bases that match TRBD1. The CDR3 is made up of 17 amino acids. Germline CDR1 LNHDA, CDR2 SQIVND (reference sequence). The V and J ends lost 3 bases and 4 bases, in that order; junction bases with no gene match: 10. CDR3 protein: CASSIGAGGDHNEKLFF. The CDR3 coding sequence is TGTGCCAGTAGTATCGGGGCAGGGGGCGATCATAATGAAAAACTGTTTTTT. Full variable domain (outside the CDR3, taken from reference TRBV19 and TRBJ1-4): DGGITQSPKYLFRKEGQNVTLSCEQNLNHDAMYWYRQDPGQGLRLIYYSQIVNDFQKGDIAEGYSVSREKKESFPLTVTSAQKNPTAFYLCASSIGAGGDHNEKLFFGSGTQLSVL.

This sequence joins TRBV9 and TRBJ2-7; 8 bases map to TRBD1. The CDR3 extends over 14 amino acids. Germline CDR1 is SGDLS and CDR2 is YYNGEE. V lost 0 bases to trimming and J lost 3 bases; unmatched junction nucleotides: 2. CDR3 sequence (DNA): TGTGCCAGCAGCGTAGCGGACAGGGACTACGAGCAGTACTTC. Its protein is CASSVADRDYEQYF.

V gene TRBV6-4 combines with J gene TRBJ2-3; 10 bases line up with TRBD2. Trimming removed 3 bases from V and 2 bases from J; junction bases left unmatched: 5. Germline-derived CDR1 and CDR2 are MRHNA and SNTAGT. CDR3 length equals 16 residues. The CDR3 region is CASSEGSGGATDTQYF. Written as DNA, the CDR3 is TGTGCCAGCAGTGAAGGGAGCGGGGGGGCCACAGATACGCAGTATTTT.

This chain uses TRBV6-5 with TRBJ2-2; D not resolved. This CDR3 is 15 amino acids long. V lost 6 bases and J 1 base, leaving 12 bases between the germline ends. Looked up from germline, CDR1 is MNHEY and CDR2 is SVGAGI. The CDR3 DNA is TGTGCCAGCAGCAAGGAAAAACGGAACACCGGGGAGCTGTTTTTT. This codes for CASSKEKRNTGELFF.

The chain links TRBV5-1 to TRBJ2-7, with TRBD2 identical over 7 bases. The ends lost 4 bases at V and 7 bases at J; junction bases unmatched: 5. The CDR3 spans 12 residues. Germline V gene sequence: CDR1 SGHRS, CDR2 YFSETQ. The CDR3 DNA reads TGCGCCAGCAGCCTGGGCGGGGGAGAGCAGTACTTC. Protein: CASSLGGGEQYF.

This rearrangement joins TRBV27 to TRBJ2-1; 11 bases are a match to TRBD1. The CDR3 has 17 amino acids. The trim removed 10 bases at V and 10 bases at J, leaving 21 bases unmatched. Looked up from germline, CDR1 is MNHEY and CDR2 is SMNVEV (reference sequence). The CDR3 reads CATWRLTGTGGTREQFF. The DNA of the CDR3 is TGTGCCACCTGGAGGTTAACCGGGACAGGGGGTACCAGGGAGCAGTTCTTC.

The chain's CDR3 is CASTASGALLGTQYF. In nucleotides, the CDR3 is TGTGCCAGCACTGCTAGCGGGGCCCTCTTGGGTACGCAGTATTTT. The chain recombines TRBV6-5 with TRBJ2-3; 9 positions match TRBD2. Germline V gives CDR1 MNHEY, CDR2 SVGAGI. The CDR3 is made up of 15 amino acids. With V trimmed by 7 bases and J by 8 bases, 13 bases remained unmatched.

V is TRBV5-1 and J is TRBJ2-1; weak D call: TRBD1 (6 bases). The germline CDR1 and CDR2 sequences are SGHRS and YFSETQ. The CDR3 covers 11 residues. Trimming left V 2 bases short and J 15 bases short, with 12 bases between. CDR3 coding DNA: TGCGCCAGCAGCTTCGGCAGGGGCTGGTTCTTC. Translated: CASSFGRGWFF. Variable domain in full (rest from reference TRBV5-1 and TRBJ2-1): KAGVTQTPRYLIKTRGQQVTLSCSPISGHRSVSWYQQTPGQGLQFLFEYFSETQRNKGNFPGRFSGRQFSNSRSEMNVSTLELGDSALYLCASSFGRGWFFGPGTRLTVL.

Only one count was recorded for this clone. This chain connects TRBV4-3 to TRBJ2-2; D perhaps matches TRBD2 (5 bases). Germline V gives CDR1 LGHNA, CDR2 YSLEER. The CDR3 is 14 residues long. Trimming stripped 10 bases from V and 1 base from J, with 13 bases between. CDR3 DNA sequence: TGCGCCACTAGGCGGGCGGAGAACACCGGGGAGCTGTTTTTT. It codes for CATRRAENTGELFF.

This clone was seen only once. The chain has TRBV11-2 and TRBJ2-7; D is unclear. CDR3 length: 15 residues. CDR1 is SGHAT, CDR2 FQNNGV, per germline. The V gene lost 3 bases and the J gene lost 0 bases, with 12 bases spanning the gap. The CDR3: CASSLTDRSSYEQYF. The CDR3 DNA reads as TGTGCCAGCAGCTTGACTGACCGGAGCTCCTACGAGCAGTACTTC.

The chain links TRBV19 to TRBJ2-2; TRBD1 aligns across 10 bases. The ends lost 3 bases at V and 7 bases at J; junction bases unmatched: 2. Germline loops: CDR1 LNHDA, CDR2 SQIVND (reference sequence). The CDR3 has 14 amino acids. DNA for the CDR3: TGTGCCAGTAGTATGGGACAGGGGTACGGGGAGCTGTTTTTT. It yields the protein CASSMGQGYGELFF.

The CDR3 loop is CASSQQDGSISYEQYF. CDR3 bases: TGTGCCAGCAGCCAGCAGGACGGATCAATTTCCTACGAGCAGTACTTC. V gene TRBV14 combines with J gene TRBJ2-7; D remains ambiguous. The CDR3 loop spans 16 amino acids. CDR1 is SGHDN and CDR2 is FVKESK in the germline V gene. Deletions cut 3 bases from V and 1 base from J, with 16 bases between.

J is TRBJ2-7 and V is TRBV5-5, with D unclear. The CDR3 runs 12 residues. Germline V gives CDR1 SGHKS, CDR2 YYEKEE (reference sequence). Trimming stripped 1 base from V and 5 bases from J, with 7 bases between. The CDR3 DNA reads TGTGCCAGCAGCTTGTTGGACGACGAGCAGTACTTC. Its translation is CASSLLDDEQYF.

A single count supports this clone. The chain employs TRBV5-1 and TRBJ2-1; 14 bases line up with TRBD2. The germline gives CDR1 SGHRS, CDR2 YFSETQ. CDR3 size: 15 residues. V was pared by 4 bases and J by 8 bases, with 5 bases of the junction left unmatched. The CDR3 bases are TGCGCCAGCAGCCTGGGGGGACTAGCGGGAGATGAGCAGTTCTTC. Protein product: CASSLGGLAGDEQFF.

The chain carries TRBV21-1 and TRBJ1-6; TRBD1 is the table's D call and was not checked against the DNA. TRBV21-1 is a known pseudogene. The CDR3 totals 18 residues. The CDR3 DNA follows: TGTGCCAGCAGCAAAGCGCAAGGTCGGGACAGGGAAAATTCACCCCTCCACTTT. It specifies CASSKAQGRDRENSPLHF.

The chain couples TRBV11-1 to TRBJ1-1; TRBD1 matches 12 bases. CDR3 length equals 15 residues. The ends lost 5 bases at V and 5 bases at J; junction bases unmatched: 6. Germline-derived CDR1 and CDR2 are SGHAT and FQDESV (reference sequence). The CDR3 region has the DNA TGTGCCAGCAGCCGGGACAGGGGGCGGAGAACTGAAGCTTTCTTT. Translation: CASSRDRGRRTEAFF.

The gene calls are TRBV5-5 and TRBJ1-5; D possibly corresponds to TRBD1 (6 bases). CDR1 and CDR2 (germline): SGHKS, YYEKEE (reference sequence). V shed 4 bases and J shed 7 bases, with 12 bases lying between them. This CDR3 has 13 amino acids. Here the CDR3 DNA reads TGTGCCAGCAGCGGGGGGCTAGAACAGCCCCAGCATTTT. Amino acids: CASSGGLEQPQHF.

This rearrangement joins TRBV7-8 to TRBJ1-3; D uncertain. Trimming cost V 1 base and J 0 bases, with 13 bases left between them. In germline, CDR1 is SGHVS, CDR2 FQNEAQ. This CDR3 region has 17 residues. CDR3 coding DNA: TGTGCCAGCAGCTTAGTAAGGTGGCGGATCTCTGGAAACACCATATATTTT. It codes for CASSLVRWRISGNTIYF.

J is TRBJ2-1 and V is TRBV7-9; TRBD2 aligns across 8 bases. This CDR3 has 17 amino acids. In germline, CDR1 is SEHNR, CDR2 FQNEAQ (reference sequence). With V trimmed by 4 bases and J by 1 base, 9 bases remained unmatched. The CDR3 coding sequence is TGTGCCAGCAGCTCCACATCTGGACTAGCTTCCTACAATGAGCAGTTCTTC. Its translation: CASSSTSGLASYNEQFF.

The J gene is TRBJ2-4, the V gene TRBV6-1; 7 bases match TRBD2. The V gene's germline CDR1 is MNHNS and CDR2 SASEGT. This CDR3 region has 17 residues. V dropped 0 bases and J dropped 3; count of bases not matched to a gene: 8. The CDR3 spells CASSEAGGGGGKNIQYF. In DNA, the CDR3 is TGTGCCAGCAGTGAAGCGGGCGGGGGAGGCGGCAAAAACATTCAGTACTTC.

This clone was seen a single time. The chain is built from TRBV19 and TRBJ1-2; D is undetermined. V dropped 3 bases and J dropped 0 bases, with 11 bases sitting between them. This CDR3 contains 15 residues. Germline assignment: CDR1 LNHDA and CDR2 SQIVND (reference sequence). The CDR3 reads CASSMVGRPNYGYTF. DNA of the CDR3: TGTGCCAGTAGTATGGTCGGCCGACCTAACTATGGCTACACCTTC. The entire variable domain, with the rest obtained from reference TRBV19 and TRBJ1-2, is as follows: DGGITQSPKYLFRKEGQNVTLSCEQNLNHDAMYWYRQDPGQGLRLIYYSQIVNDFQKGDIAEGYSVSREKKESFPLTVTSAQKNPTAFYLCASSMVGRPNYGYTFGSGTRLTVV.